Presented here are 30 T cell receptor beta chains from one specimen sequenced in a study of patients and donors after allogeneic stem cell transplantation. TCRdb itself ran the RT-PCR reads through MiXCR, one entry per CDR3 protein. The sample carries about 230,000 distinct CDR3 sequences, roughly 13% recorded once. Specimen: blood, either unsorted or a sorted T cell fraction (not recorded which). These receptor sequences come from a human donor who was either an allogeneic HSCT recipient or a stem cell or donor lymphocyte infusion donor (not recorded which). It is not recorded whose cells these are; they may come from a transplant donor.

The table lists this clonotype with a few counts. V and J are TRBV29-1 and TRBJ2-3, with D possibly TRBD2 on 7 matching bases. The ends were cut back, 4 bases at V and 1 base at J, with 15 bases in the middle. The CDR3 spans 15 residues. The germline V gene encodes CDR1 SQVTM and CDR2 ANQGSEA. This CDR3 is CSVGAVGGRTDTQYF. The CDR3 bases are TGCAGCGTTGGCGCGGTCGGGGGGCGCACAGATACGCAGTATTTT.

This clonotype appeared a few times. V gene TRBV20-1 combines with J gene TRBJ1-2; the D gene is possibly TRBD1 (6 bases). From germline, CDR1 is DFQATT and CDR2 SNEGSKA (reference sequence). This CDR3 has 12 amino acids. Between the trimmed V and J ends, which lost 6 bases and 1 base, there was a span of 9 bases. The CDR3 here is CSAVDSNYGYTF. CDR3 coding DNA: TGCAGTGCCGTGGACAGTAACTATGGCTACACCTTC.

The V call is TRBV9, the J call TRBJ2-1; D may be TRBD1 (6 bases). Per the germline V gene, CDR1 is SGDLS and CDR2 is YYNGEE. V lost 0 bases to trimming and J lost 9 bases, with 25 bases between them. CDR3 length equals 18 residues. The CDR3 region is CASSVGTVLRGKTGEQFF. The CDR3 DNA reads as TGTGCCAGCAGCGTAGGGACAGTACTAAGAGGGAAAACAGGTGAGCAGTTCTTC.

This sequence joins TRBV12-3 or TRBV12-4 and TRBJ2-3; perhaps TRBD2 as D (5 bases). Trimming shortened V by 5 bases and J by 1 base, and 13 bases separated the two germline ends. The length of the CDR3 is 15 residues. This CDR3 reads CASSPGLYGTDTQYF. The CDR3 coding sequence is TGTGCCAGCAGTCCCGGACTTTACGGCACAGATACGCAGTATTTT.

The rearrangement uses TRBV19 and TRBJ1-5, with D possibly matching TRBD1 (5 bases). Germline V gives CDR1 LNHDA, CDR2 SQIVND (reference sequence). The CDR3 consists of 16 residues. Trimming removed 5 bases from V and 2 bases from J, with 16 bases in between. The CDR3 DNA reads as TGTGCCAGTAGTTGGGGACGTCATAAGGGCAATCAGCCCCAGCATTTT. Translating gives CASSWGRHKGNQPQHF.

A few counts support this clonotype. The chain recombines TRBV18 with TRBJ1-1, with D possibly TRBD1 on 6 matching bases. Trimming cost V 4 bases and J 0 bases, with 21 bases left between them. The V gene's germline CDR1 is KGHSH and CDR2 LQKENI. The CDR3 consists of 18 residues. The CDR3 nucleotides are TGTGCCAGCTCACTGAATCGACAGGCAGAAGGGGTGAACACTGAAGCTTTCTTT. Translating it yields CASSLNRQAEGVNTEAFF. Based on the CDR3 plus reference TRBV18 and TRBJ1-1, the full variable domain is NAGVMQNPRHLVRRRGQEARLRCSPMKGHSHVYWYRQLPEEGLKFMVYLQKENIIDESGMPKERFSAEFPKEGPSILRIQQVVRGDSAAYFCASSLNRQAEGVNTEAFFGQGTRLTVV.

This clonotype has just a few counts. V usage is TRBV5-1 and J usage is TRBJ1-2; possible D gene TRBD1, 6 bases. This CDR3 spans 15 amino acids. Looked up from germline, CDR1 is SGHRS and CDR2 is YFSETQ. V was cut by 3 bases and J by 7 bases, with 19 bases left in between. The CDR3 here is CASSSNRDSYAGYTF. The CDR3 DNA reads TGCGCCAGCAGCTCCAACAGGGACTCCTATGCTGGCTACACCTTC.

This clonotype was counted between two and nine times. The chain combines TRBV20-1 with TRBJ1-2; D is perhaps TRBD1 (5 bases). CDR1 and CDR2 (germline): DFQATT, SNEGSKA (reference sequence). The CDR3 is made up of 12 amino acids. Between the trimmed V and J ends, which lost 1 base and 3 bases, there was a span of 6 bases. CDR3 DNA sequence: TGCAGTGCTAGAGTGGGGGACTATGGCTACACCTTC. It translates to CSARVGDYGYTF.

The chain carries TRBV28 and TRBJ2-5, with a tentative D call TRBD1 (5 bases). Trimming removed 4 bases from V and 7 bases from J, with 10 bases in between. The CDR3 is 12 residues long. Germline CDR1 MDHEN, CDR2 SYDVKM. The CDR3 loop is CASSSTQGTQYF. The CDR3 DNA reads TGTGCCAGCAGTTCAACTCAGGGGACCCAGTACTTC.

In this sample, this clonotype turned up many times. This rearrangement joins TRBV12-3 or TRBV12-4 to TRBJ2-1, with TRBD2 matching over 7 bases. CDR3 size: 15 residues. V lost 5 bases, J lost 2 bases, and 6 bases stayed unmatched. CDR3 region: CASSATSVAYNEQFF. The CDR3 nucleotides are TGTGCCAGCAGTGCCACTAGCGTTGCCTACAATGAGCAGTTCTTC.

This clonotype occurred a few times. The chain joins TRBV6-1 to TRBJ2-1; no firm D call. Trimming took 1 base from V and 4 from J, leaving 8 bases between them. Per the germline V gene, CDR1 is MNHNS and CDR2 is SASEGT. The CDR3 totals 14 residues. In DNA, the CDR3 is TGTGCCAGCAGTGAAGTTCAGGAGTACAATGAGCAGTTCTTC. Encoded protein: CASSEVQEYNEQFF.

This clonotype appeared many times. The chain links TRBV6-1 to TRBJ2-7; D is ambiguous. Looked up from germline, CDR1 is MNHNS and CDR2 is SASEGT. V lost 5 bases to trimming and J lost 0 bases, with 11 bases between them. The length of the CDR3 is 14 residues. The CDR3 nucleotides are TGTGCCAGCAGTACATCCCCGAGCTCCTACGAGCAGTACTTC. This codes for CASSTSPSSYEQYF.

This chain uses TRBV6-1 with TRBJ1-5; weak D call: TRBD1 (5 bases). The CDR3 sequence is 14 residues long. V shed 8 bases and J shed 5 bases, with 16 bases lying between them. CDR1 and CDR2 from the germline V gene are MNHNS and SASEGT. The CDR3 spells CASGFGARDQPQHF. The CDR3 DNA reads as TGTGCCAGCGGGTTCGGGGCGAGGGATCAGCCCCAGCATTTT.

This clonotype was detected only a few times. This chain uses TRBV10-3 with TRBJ1-2, with a weak D call TRBD1 (5 bases). The CDR3 covers 15 residues. CDR1 and CDR2 from the germline V gene are ENHRY and SYGVKD. Trimming removed 3 bases at V and 5 bases at J, with 16 bases between. DNA of the CDR3: TGTGCCATCAGTGATAGTGAGGGGCACAATTATGGCTACACCTTC. This translates into CAISDSEGHNYGYTF.

This chain uses TRBV12-3 or TRBV12-4 with TRBJ1-1; unclear D gene. This CDR3 has 13 amino acids. V shed 5 bases and J shed 0 bases, with 7 bases lying between them. The CDR3 loop reads CASSQRLNTEAFF. CDR3 coding DNA: TGTGCCAGCAGTCAAAGACTGAACACTGAAGCTTTCTTT.

The chain couples TRBV5-1 to TRBJ1-1; 9 nucleotides agree with TRBD1. CDR3 length equals 17 residues. With V trimmed by 4 bases and J by 2 bases, 12 bases remained unmatched. CDR1 and CDR2 (germline): SGHRS, YFSETQ. The CDR3 sequence: CASSLGRGTGFNTEAFF. The CDR3 DNA reads as TGCGCCAGCAGCCTAGGCCGTGGGACAGGGTTTAACACTGAAGCTTTCTTT.

This clonotype was counted between two and nine times. This chain uses TRBV7-2 with TRBJ1-5; maybe TRBD1 (5 bases). Germline values: CDR1 SGHTA, CDR2 FQGNSA. CDR3 length equals 17 residues. V lost 5 bases to trimming and J lost 2 bases, with 19 bases between them. CDR3 residues: CASSPMGGTTGNQPQHF. CDR3 sequence (DNA): TGTGCCAGCAGCCCTATGGGGGGTACGACTGGCAATCAGCCCCAGCATTTT.

The sample holds a few counts of this clonotype. For the CDR3, the DNA is TGTGCCAGCAGCCTGTCCTCGGGGTCTGGAAACACCATATATTTT. Its protein product is CASSLSSGSGNTIYF. The gene calls are TRBV3-1 and TRBJ1-3; no clear D. Germline loops: CDR1 LGHDT, CDR2 YNNKEL (reference sequence). The CDR3 covers 15 residues. V lost 4 bases, J lost 1 base, and 11 bases lay in between.

This clonotype turned up a few times. The genes are TRBV14 and TRBJ2-3, with D possibly matching TRBD2 (5 bases). Trimming took off 2 bases at V and 4 bases at J, with 13 bases between the two ends. The V gene's germline CDR1 is SGHDN and CDR2 FVKESK. The CDR3 sequence is 15 residues long. CDR3 sequence reads: CASSQRPGRADTQYF. The CDR3 DNA sequence: TGTGCCAGCAGCCAAAGGCCGGGAAGGGCAGATACGCAGTATTTT.

In this sample, this clonotype turned up many times. V usage is TRBV29-1 and J usage is TRBJ1-1, with a tentative D call TRBD1 (5 bases). The CDR3 consists of 14 residues. V was trimmed by 8 bases and J by 0 bases, leaving 16 bases between them. The germline V gene has CDR1 SQVTM and CDR2 ANQGSEA. CDR3 loop: CSFRRGGVNTEAFF. The CDR3, as DNA: TGCAGCTTTCGGAGGGGAGGGGTGAACACTGAAGCTTTCTTT.

For the CDR3, the DNA is TGTGCCAGCAGCTTAGTCGTTTCGGACTCACGCACAGATACGCAGTATTTT. Amino acid sequence: CASSLVVSDSRTDTQYF. This chain joins TRBV11-3 and TRBJ2-3, with a possible D match to TRBD2 (5 bases). Germline V gives CDR1 SGHNT, CDR2 YENEEA. This CDR3 has 17 amino acids. Trimming pared 1 base from V and 1 base from J, leaving 15 bases between.

The chain recombines TRBV29-1 with TRBJ2-7, with D possibly called TRBD1 or TRBD2 (5 bases each). Germline CDR1 is SQVTM and CDR2 is ANQGSEA. This CDR3 region has 10 residues. Trimming took 7 bases from V and 6 from J, leaving 10 bases between them. CDR3 sequence: CSGDPTEQYF. The DNA of the CDR3 is TGCAGCGGGGACCCCACCGAGCAGTACTTC.

This clonotype occurred a few times. The chain uses TRBV20-1 and TRBJ2-7; no reliable D call. This CDR3 comprises 13 residues. Trimming cost V 3 bases and J 1 base, with 10 bases left between them. The germline V gene encodes CDR1 DFQATT and CDR2 SNEGSKA (reference sequence). CDR3 bases: TGCAGTGCTAGCCGGGTCTTTTCCTACGAGCAGTACTTC. Protein: CSASRVFSYEQYF.

The V call is TRBV20-1, the J call TRBJ1-1; D is perhaps TRBD1 (6 bases). CDR3 length equals 15 residues. The V gene lost 0 bases and the J gene lost 0 bases, with 11 bases spanning the gap. Germline V gives CDR1 DFQATT, CDR2 SNEGSKA (reference sequence). The CDR3 DNA reads as TGCAGTGCTAGAGAATCGGAGGGGGTGAACACTGAAGCTTTCTTT. Protein sequence: CSARESEGVNTEAFF.

This clonotype showed up many times. The chain employs TRBV20-1 and TRBJ2-2, with D perhaps TRBD2 (5 bases). Between the trimmed V and J ends, which lost 6 bases and 7 bases, there was a span of 12 bases. Germline CDR1 and CDR2: DFQATT and SNEGSKA (reference sequence). The CDR3 totals 12 residues. For the CDR3, the DNA is TGCAGTGCCACCGCTAGCTACGGGGAGCTGTTTTTT. Translated: CSATASYGELFF.

This clonotype appeared many times. This chain connects TRBV5-1 to TRBJ1-4; 9 bases line up with TRBD1. Trimming took 5 bases from V and 3 from J; bases not matched to a gene: 14. The CDR3 is made up of 18 amino acids. CDR1 is SGHRS and CDR2 is YFSETQ in the germline V gene. CDR3 nucleotides: TGCGCCAGCAGTCTTGCCAGGACAGGGGTCAGCGCTAATGAAAAACTGTTTTTT. Protein: CASSLARTGVSANEKLFF. The entire variable domain, with the rest obtained from reference TRBV5-1 and TRBJ1-4, is as follows: KAGVTQTPRYLIKTRGQQVTLSCSPISGHRSVSWYQQTPGQGLQFLFEYFSETQRNKGNFPGRFSGRQFSNSRSEMNVSTLELGDSALYLCASSLARTGVSANEKLFFGSGTQLSVL.

The rearrangement uses TRBV7-2 and TRBJ2-5, with D unresolved. CDR3 length: 12 residues. Germline lookup yields CDR1 SGHTA and CDR2 FQGNSA. V lost 2 bases and J lost 5, with 6 bases in between. CDR3 in amino acids: CASSLFAETQYF. CDR3 coding DNA: TGTGCCAGCAGCTTATTTGCGGAGACCCAGTACTTC.

Concerning this clonotype itself: A far larger clone is off by one base, so a read error is likely. This chain connects TRBV7-9 to TRBJ1-5; TRBD1 is a possible D gene (5 bases). There are 13 residues in the CDR3. From germline, CDR1 is SEHNR and CDR2 FQNEAQ (reference sequence). V lost 1 base, J lost 7 bases, and 8 bases lay in between. CDR3 amino acids: CASSLEGRQPQHF. The CDR3 region has the DNA TGTGCCAGCAGCTTAGAGGGGCGGCAGCCCCAGCATTTT.

This rearrangement joins TRBV21-1 to TRBJ1-5. TRBV21-1 is listed as a pseudogene. This CDR3 is 12 amino acids long. The CDR3 coding sequence is TGTGCCAGCAGCAAGTTTAATCAGCCCCAGCATTTT. Translated: CASSKFNQPQHF.

This clonotype was seen repeatedly, ten times or more. This chain links TRBV12-3 or TRBV12-4 with TRBJ2-7; no clear D gene. The CDR3 is 14 amino acids. V lost 6 bases, J lost 6 bases, and 18 bases lay in between. Written as DNA, the CDR3 is TGTGCCAGCAGCCCCCAGGTAGGGCGGACCGAGCAGTACTTC. This gives the protein CASSPQVGRTEQYF.